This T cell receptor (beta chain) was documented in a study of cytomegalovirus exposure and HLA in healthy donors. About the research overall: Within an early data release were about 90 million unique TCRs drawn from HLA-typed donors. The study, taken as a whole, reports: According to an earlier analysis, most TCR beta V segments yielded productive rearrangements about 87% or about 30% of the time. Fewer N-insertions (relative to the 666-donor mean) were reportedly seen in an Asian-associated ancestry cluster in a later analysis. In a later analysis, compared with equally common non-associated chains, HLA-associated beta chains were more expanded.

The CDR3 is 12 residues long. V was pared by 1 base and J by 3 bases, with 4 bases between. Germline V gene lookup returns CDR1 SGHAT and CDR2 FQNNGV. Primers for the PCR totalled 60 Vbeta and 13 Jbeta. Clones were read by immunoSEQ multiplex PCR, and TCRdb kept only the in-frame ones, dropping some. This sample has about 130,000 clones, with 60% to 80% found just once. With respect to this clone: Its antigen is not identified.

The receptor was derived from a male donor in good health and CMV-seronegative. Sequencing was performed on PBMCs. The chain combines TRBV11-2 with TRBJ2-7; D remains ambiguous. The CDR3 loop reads CASSLGRYEQYF. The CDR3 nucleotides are TGTGCCAGCAGCTTAGGTCGCTACGAGCAGTACTTC.